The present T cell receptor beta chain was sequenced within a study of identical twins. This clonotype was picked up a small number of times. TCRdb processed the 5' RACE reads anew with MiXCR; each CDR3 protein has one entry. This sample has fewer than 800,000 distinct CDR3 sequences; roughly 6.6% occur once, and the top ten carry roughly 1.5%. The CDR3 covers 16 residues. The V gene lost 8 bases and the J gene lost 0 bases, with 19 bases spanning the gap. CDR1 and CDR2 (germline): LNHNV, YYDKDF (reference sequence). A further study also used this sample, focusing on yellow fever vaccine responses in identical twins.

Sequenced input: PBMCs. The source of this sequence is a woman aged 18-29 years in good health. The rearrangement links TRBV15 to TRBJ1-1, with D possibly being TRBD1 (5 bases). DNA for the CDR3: TGTGCCACCTCCGGAGGGGCCCCCTTAATGAACACTGAAGCTTTCTTT. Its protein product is CATSGGAPLMNTEAFF.